This T cell receptor (beta chain) was sequenced for a study of blood T cell repertoires in COVID-19. Overall study: PBMCs, B-cell-depleted T cells, or T cells were the source of the cDNA or gDNA that made up the material.

Authors' processing steps: Cell counts per sample came from amplifying reference gene primers. The protocol was immunoSEQ multiplex PCR, while the TCRdb copy is restricted to in-frame clones and leaves out a portion. V, J and clone size were drawn from that table, and D and trimming were deduced from the DNA. The table includes 180,000 or so clones, around 81% detected once. Ages ranged from about 18 to 89 years, with residence in about two dozen US areas. Symptom resolution, clearance, or two negative PCRs marked the recovered donors of Cohort 3. The V segment lost 5 bases and the J segment 5 bases; nucleotides outside the gene matches: 18. CDR3 size: 17 residues. Germline V gives CDR1 SGHVS, CDR2 FQNEAQ.

The sequence was obtained from a man aged 35 to 55 who had recovered from COVID-19. V and J are TRBV7-8 and TRBJ2-7, with 7 bases lining up with TRBD1. Sequencing was done on a sample of PBMCs or T cells enriched from blood (not recorded which). The CDR3 DNA is TGTGCCAGCAGCGGAACTAGGGATCGAGGGGGCCGTCACGAGCAGTACTTC. Amino acid sequence: CASSGTRDRGGRHEQYF.